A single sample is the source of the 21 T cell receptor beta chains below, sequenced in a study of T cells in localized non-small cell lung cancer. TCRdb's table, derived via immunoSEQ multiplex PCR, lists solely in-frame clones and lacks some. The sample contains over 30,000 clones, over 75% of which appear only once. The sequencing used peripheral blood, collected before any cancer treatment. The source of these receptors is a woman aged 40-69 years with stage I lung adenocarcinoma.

Here the CDR3 DNA reads TGTGCCAGCAGCGCCGAACAGGGAGGGAATCAGCCCCAGCATTTT. Protein product: CASSAEQGGNQPQHF. The V gene is TRBV7-9, the J gene TRBJ1-5, with D possibly matching TRBD1 (6 bases). V lost 5 bases, J lost 4 bases, and 15 bases lay in between. This CDR3 region has 15 residues. The germline V gene has CDR1 SEHNR and CDR2 FQNEAQ (reference sequence).

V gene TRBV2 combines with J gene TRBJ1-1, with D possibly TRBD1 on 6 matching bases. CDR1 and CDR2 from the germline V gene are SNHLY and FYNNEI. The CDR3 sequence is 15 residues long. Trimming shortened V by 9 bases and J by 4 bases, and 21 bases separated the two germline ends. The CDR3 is CARALLQGFGTEAFF. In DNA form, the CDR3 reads TGTGCCAGGGCCCTTTTACAGGGTTTTGGCACTGAAGCTTTCTTT.

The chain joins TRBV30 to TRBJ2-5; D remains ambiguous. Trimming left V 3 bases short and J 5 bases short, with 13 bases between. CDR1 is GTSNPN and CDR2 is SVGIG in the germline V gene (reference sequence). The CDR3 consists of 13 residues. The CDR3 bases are TGTGCCTGGAGACGCCCTCCCGGGGAGACCCAGTACTTC. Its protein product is CAWRRPPGETQYF.

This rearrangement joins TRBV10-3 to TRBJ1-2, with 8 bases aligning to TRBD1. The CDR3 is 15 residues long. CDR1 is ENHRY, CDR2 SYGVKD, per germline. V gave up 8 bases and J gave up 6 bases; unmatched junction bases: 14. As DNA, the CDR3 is TGTGCCATCCGACGGGGAGGACAGGGCAAGAATGGCTACACCTTC. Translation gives CAIRRGGQGKNGYTF.

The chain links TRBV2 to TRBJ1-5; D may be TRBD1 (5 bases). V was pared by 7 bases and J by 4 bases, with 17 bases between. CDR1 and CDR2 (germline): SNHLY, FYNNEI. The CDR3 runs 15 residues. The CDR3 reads CASTVEKGFNQPQHF. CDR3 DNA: TGTGCCAGCACCGTGGAGAAGGGGTTTAATCAGCCCCAGCATTTT.

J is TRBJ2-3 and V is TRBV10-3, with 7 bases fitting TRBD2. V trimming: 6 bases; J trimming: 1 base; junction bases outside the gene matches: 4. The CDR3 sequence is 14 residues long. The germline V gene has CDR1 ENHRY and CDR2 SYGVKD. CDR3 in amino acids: CAISRLAGTDTQYF. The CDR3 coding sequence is TGTGCCATCAGCCGACTAGCCGGCACAGATACGCAGTATTTT.

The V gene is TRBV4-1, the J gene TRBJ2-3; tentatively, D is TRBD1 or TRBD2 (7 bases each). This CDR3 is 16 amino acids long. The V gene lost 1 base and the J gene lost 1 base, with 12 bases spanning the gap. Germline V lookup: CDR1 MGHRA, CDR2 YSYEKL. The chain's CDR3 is CASSQGQGGGTDTQYF. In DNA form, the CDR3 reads TGCGCCAGCAGCCAAGGACAGGGAGGGGGCACAGATACGCAGTATTTT.

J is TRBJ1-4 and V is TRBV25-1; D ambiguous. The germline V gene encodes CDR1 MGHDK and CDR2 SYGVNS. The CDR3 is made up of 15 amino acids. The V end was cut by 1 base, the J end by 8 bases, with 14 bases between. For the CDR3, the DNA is TGTGCCAGCAGTGAATTCAGCGGGGAACGGGAAAAACTGTTTTTT. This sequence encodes CASSEFSGEREKLFF.

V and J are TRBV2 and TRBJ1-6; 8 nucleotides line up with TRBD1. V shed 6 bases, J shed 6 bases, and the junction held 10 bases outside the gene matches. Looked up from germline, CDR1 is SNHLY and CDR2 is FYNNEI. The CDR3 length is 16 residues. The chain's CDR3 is CASSARQGAFNSPLHF. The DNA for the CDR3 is TGTGCCAGCAGCGCCCGGCAGGGGGCCTTTAATTCACCCCTCCACTTT.

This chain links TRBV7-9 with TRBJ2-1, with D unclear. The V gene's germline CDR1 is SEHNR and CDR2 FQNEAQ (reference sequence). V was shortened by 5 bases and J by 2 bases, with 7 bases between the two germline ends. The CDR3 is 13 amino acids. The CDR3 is CASSLSAYNEQFF. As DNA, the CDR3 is TGTGCCAGCAGCCTCTCAGCCTACAATGAGCAGTTCTTC.

In DNA, the CDR3 is TGTGCCAGCAGCGCCCCGGGCTACGAGCAGTACTTC. It yields the protein CASSAPGYEQYF. The chain recombines TRBV9 with TRBJ2-7; D gene unclear. Looked up from germline, CDR1 is SGDLS and CDR2 is YYNGEE. This CDR3 contains 12 residues. V was trimmed by 3 bases and J by 3 bases, leaving 7 bases between them.

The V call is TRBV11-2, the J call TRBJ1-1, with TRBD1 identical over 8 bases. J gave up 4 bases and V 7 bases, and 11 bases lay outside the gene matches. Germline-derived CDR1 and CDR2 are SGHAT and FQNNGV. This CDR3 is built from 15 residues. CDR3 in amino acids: CASTSGGWWGTEAFF. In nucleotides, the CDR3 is TGTGCCAGCACCTCAGGGGGCTGGTGGGGCACTGAAGCTTTCTTT. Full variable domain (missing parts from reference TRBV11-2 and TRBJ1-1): EAGVAQSPRYKIIEKRQSVAFWCNPISGHATLYWYQQILGQGPKLLIQFQNNGVVDDSQLPKDRFSAERLKGVDSTLKIQPAKLEDSAVYLCASTSGGWWGTEAFFGQGTRLTVV.

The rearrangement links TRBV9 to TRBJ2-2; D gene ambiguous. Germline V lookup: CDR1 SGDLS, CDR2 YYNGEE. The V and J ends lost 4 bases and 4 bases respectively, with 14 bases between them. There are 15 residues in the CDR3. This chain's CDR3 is CASSSGRAGTGELFF. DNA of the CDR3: TGTGCCAGCAGCTCCGGAAGAGCAGGCACCGGGGAGCTGTTTTTT.

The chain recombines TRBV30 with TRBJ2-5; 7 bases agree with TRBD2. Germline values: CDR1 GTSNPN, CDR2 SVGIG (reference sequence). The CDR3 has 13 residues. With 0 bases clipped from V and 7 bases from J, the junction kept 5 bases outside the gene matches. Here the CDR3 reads CAWSVPGGGTQYF. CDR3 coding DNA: TGTGCCTGGAGTGTACCGGGGGGAGGGACCCAGTACTTC.

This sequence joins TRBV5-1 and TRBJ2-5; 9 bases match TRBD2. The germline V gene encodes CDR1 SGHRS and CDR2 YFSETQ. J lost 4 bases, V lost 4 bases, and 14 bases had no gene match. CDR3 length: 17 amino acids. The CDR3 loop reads CASSPGLAAEVAETQYF. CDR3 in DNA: TGCGCCAGCAGCCCGGGACTAGCAGCAGAGGTAGCAGAGACCCAGTACTTC.

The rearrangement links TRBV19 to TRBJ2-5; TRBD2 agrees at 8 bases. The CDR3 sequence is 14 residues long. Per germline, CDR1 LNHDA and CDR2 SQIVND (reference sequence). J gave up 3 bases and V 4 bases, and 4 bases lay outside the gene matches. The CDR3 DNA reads TGTGCCAGTAGTACATCGGGAGGGGAAGAGACCCAGTACTTC. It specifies CASSTSGGEETQYF.

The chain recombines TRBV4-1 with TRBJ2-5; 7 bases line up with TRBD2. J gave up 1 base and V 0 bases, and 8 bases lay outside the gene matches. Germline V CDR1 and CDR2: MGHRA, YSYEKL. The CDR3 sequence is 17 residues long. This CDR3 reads CASSQDFSGRSQETQYF. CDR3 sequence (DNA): TGCGCCAGCAGCCAAGATTTTTCCGGGAGGTCCCAAGAGACCCAGTACTTC.

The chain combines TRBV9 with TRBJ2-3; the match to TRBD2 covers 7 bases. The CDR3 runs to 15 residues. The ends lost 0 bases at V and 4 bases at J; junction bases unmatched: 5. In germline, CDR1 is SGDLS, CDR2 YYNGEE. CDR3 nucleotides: TGTGCCAGCAGCGTAGGAAGGGCGGGGGCAGATACGCAGTATTTT. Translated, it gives CASSVGRAGADTQYF.

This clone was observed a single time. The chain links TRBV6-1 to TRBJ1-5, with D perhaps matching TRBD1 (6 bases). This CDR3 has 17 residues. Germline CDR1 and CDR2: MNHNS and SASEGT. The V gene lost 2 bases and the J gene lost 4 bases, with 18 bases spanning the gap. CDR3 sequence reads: CASSETGLLFINQPQHF. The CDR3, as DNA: TGTGCCAGCAGTGAAACAGGGCTCCTTTTTATTAATCAGCCCCAGCATTTT.

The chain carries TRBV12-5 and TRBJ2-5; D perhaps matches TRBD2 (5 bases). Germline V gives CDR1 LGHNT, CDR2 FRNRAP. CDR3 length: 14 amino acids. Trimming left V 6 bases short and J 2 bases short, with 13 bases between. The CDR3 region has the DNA TGTGCTAGTGGCATGGGGAGTCCGCAAGAGACCCAGTACTTC. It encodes CASGMGSPQETQYF.

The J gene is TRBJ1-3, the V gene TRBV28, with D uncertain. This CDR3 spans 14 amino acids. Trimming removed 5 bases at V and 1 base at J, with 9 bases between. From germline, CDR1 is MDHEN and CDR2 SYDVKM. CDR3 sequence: CASSTTSSGNTIYF. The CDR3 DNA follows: TGTGCCAGCAGTACTACATCTTCTGGAAACACCATATATTTT.